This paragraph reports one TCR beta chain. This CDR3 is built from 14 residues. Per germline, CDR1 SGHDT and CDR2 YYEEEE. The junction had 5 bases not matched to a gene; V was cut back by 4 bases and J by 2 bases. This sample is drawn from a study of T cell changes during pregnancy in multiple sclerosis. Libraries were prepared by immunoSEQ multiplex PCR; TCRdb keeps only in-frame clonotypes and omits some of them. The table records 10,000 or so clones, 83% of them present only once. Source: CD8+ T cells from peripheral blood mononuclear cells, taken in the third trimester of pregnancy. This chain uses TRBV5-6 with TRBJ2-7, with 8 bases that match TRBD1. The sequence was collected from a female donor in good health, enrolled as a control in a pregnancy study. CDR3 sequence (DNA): TGTGCCAGCAGCCGAGACAGGGGCCCCTACGAGCAGTACTTC. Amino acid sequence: CASSRDRGPYEQYF.